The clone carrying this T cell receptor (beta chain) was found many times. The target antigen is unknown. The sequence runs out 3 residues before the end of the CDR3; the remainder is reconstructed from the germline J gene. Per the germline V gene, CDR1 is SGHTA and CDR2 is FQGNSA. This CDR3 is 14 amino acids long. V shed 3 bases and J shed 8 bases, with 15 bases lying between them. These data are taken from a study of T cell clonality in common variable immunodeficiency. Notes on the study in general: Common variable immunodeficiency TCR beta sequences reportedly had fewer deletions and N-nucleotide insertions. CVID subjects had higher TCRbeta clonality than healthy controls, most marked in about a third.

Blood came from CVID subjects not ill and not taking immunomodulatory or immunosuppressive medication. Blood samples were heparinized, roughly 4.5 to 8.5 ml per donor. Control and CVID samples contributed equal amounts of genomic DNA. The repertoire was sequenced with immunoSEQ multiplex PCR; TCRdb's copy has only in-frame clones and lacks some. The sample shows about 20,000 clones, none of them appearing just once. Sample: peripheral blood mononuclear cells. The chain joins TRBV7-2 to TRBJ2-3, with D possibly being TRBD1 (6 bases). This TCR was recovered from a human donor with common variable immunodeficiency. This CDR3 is CASSLTGGKVTQYF. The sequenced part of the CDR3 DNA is TGTGCCAGCAGCTTGACTGGGGGCAAGGTTACG.